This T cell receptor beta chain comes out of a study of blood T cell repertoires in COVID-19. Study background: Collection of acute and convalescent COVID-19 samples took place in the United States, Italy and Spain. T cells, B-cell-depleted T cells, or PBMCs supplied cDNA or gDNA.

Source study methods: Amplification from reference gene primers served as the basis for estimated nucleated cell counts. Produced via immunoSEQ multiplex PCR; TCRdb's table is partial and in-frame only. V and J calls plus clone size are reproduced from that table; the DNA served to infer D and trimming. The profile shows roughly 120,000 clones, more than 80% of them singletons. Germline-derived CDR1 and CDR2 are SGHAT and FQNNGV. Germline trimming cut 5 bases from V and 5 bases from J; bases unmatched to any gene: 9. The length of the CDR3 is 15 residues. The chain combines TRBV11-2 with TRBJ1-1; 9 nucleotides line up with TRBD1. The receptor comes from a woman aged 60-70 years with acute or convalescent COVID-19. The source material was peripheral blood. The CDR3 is CASSAYRGRETEAFF. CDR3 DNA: TGTGCCAGCAGCGCGTACAGGGGGCGGGAGACTGAAGCTTTCTTT.